Following are 7 T cell receptor beta chains from one sample sequenced in a study of cytomegalovirus exposure and HLA in healthy donors. Primers included in the PCR were 60 Vbeta and 13 Jbeta primers. Assay used: immunoSEQ multiplex PCR; TCRdb lists only in-frame clones, some missing. The table has 87,000 or so clones, around 60% seen once. Sequencing input: PBMCs. The receptors were sampled from a man aged 55 to 70 in good health and CMV-seronegative.

This sequence joins TRBV7-3 and TRBJ2-5, with D perhaps matching TRBD1 (5 bases). V shed 3 bases and J shed 4 bases, with 9 bases lying between them. This CDR3 spans 13 amino acids. Germline assignment: CDR1 SGHTA and CDR2 FQGTGA. The DNA of the CDR3 is TGTGCCAGCAGCTTTGGGCAGGGAGAGACCCAGTACTTC. Protein sequence: CASSFGQGETQYF.

CDR3 region: CASSGRENSPLHF. The CDR3 DNA follows: TGTGCCAGCAGCGGGAGGGAGAATTCACCCCTCCACTTT. The chain carries TRBV11-2 and TRBJ1-6; D remains ambiguous. The CDR3 contains 13 residues. Trimming pared 5 bases from V and 7 bases from J, leaving 9 bases between. Germline-derived CDR1 and CDR2 are SGHAT and FQNNGV.

A few counts support this clone. The chain carries TRBV27 and TRBJ1-2; D unclear. Trimming stripped 0 bases from V and 2 bases from J, with 10 bases between. In germline, CDR1 is MNHEY, CDR2 SMNVEV (reference sequence). The CDR3 sequence is 15 residues long. The CDR3 spells CASSLSLGRNYGYTF. CDR3 DNA: TGTGCCAGCAGTTTATCGCTGGGCAGGAACTATGGCTACACCTTC.

V usage is TRBV9 and J usage is TRBJ1-1, with 7 bases identical to TRBD1. The CDR3 consists of 16 residues. The V segment lost 0 bases and the J segment 5 bases; nucleotides outside the gene matches: 10. Germline loops: CDR1 SGDLS, CDR2 YYNGEE. CDR3 nucleotide sequence: TGTGCCAGCAGCGTAGAGTTTGGAGGGGGCGGAACTGAAGCTTTCTTT. Protein: CASSVEFGGGGTEAFF.

The chain joins TRBV7-9 to TRBJ1-5; the match to TRBD1 covers 8 bases. J lost 2 bases, V lost 6 bases, and 3 bases had no gene match. This CDR3 comprises 14 residues. Germline V lookup: CDR1 SEHNR, CDR2 FQNEAQ (reference sequence). The CDR3 spells CASSSTGGNQPQHF. The CDR3, as DNA: TGTGCCAGCAGTTCGACAGGGGGCAATCAGCCCCAGCATTTT.

The V and J genes are TRBV9 and TRBJ2-3, with a tentative D call TRBD2 (7 bases). Germline CDR1 reads SGDLS; CDR2 reads YYNGEE. V lost 7 bases to trimming and J lost 1 base, with 10 bases between them. The CDR3 totals 13 residues. CDR3 coding DNA: TGTGCCAGCGGGAGGGGGGGCACAGATACGCAGTATTTT. This codes for CASGRGGTDTQYF.

The rearrangement links TRBV21-1 to TRBJ2-5; TRBD1 is the table's D call, not checked against the DNA. TRBV21-1 is marked as a pseudogene. This CDR3 has 15 residues. CDR3 loop: CASTSPWTGGETQYF. CDR3 nucleotides: TGTGCCAGCACCTCCCCATGGACAGGGGGGGAGACCCAGTACTTC.